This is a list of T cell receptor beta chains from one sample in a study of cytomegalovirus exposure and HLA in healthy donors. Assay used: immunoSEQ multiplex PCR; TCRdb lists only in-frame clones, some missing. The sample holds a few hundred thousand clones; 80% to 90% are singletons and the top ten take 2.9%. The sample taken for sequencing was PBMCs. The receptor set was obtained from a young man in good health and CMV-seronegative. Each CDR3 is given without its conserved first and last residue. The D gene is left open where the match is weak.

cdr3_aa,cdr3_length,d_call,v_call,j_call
ASSPNRDRKAF,11,TRBD1,TRBV11-2,TRBJ1-1
ASSLLPASGGLRDTGELF,18,TRBD2,TRBV5-1,TRBJ2-2
ASIATGLAVSEQF,13,TRBD2,TRBV6-5,TRBJ2-1
ASREGGNYEQY,11,NA,TRBV5-5,TRBJ2-7
ASSPEGWDRGYEQY,14,TRBD1,TRBV27,TRBJ2-7
ASSYAGFTGELF,12,NA,TRBV6-5,TRBJ2-2
ASTGLRGTEAF,11,NA,TRBV19,TRBJ1-1
ASSAGTGMSQPQH,13,TRBD1,TRBV9,TRBJ1-5
ASSQDSFLAGATDTQY,16,TRBD2,TRBV14,TRBJ2-3
ASSQDARQSNGYT,13,NA,TRBV4-2,TRBJ1-2
ASSGNRARRLNQPQH,15,NA,TRBV19,TRBJ1-5
AISFLSPREASVLT,14,NA,TRBV10-3,TRBJ2-6
ATYVRPTGPNQPQH,14,NA,TRBV28,TRBJ1-5
ASSEGRYRDTQY,12,NA,TRBV6-1,TRBJ2-3
ASSLAGQGAFRSPLH,15,TRBD1,TRBV7-2,TRBJ1-6
ASSLRGVGSYEQY,13,NA,TRBV10-2,NA
ASSPGRPLAGGQDEQF,16,TRBD2,TRBV7-3,TRBJ2-1
ASRSSGGAANEQF,13,TRBD2,TRBV6-5,TRBJ2-1
ASRGTGLGASVLT,13,NA,TRBV6-6,TRBJ2-6
ASSERTANYGYT,12,NA,TRBV6-5,TRBJ1-2
ATSRAGGTNIQY,12,TRBD2,TRBV15,TRBJ2-4
ASSSGLEETQY,11,NA,TRBV14,TRBJ2-5
ASSLVSRGGGKQY,13,NA,TRBV5-6,TRBJ2-7
ASSLAGSSYEQY,12,TRBD2,TRBV5-1,TRBJ2-7
ASSQEEGPSQETQY,14,NA,TRBV4-2,TRBJ2-5
ASSLGELRETQY,12,NA,TRBV5-5,TRBJ2-5
ASRPLTRAYEQY,12,NA,TRBV27,TRBJ2-7
ASSVGTSGGLLTGELF,16,TRBD2,TRBV9,TRBJ2-2